The 23 T cell receptor beta chains below were found in one sample sequenced in a study of CD8 T cells in Susac syndrome. The RNA input was about 0.45 to 1 ug, and it was reverse transcribed with random hexamers. TCRdb re-analysed the immunoSEQ multiplex PCR reads in MiXCR, keeping a single row per CDR3 protein. There are roughly 190,000 distinct CDR3 sequences in the sample; approximately 94% occur only once, and roughly 0.096% lies in the top ten. Sequencing was done on a sample of CD4+ T cells from PBMCs. The source is a human donor in good health.

This rearrangement joins TRBV18 to TRBJ1-1, with a weak D call TRBD1 (5 bases). The germline gives CDR1 KGHSH, CDR2 LQKENI. This CDR3 has 12 residues. V was pared by 3 bases and J by 6 bases, with 8 bases between. CDR3 sequence reads: CASSPKGPEAFF. For the CDR3, the DNA is TGTGCCAGCTCACCTAAGGGGCCTGAAGCTTTCTTT.

The V call is TRBV4-3, the J call TRBJ1-1; no clear D. Trimming took 1 base from V and 5 from J, leaving 14 bases between them. This CDR3 has 15 amino acids. Germline V gives CDR1 LGHNA, CDR2 YSLEER. CDR3 in DNA: TGCGCCAGCAGCCAAGGTGTGGCCCAGATAACTGAAGCTTTCTTT. This gives the protein CASSQGVAQITEAFF.

This rearrangement joins TRBV12-3 or TRBV12-4 to TRBJ1-1, with D possibly matching TRBD1 (5 bases). The CDR3 contains 16 residues. V was shortened by 5 bases and J by 2 bases, with 18 bases between the two germline ends. DNA of the CDR3: TGTGCCAGCAGTCCTGATTCGGGGGGGTACAACACTGAAGCTTTCTTT. Translated, it gives CASSPDSGGYNTEAFF.

The V call is TRBV29-1, the J call TRBJ1-2; D gene ambiguous. This CDR3 has 12 residues. The V end lost 7 bases, the J end lost 8 bases, and 17 bases lay between the germline ends. Germline V CDR1 and CDR2: SQVTM, ANQGSEA. For the CDR3, the DNA is TGCAGCGCAGCAACGACAATACGGGGCTACACCTTC. It is translated as CSAATTIRGYTF.

This sequence joins TRBV7-2 and TRBJ2-3; no definite D call. Germline V lookup: CDR1 SGHTA, CDR2 FQGNSA. The CDR3 sequence is 12 residues long. Trimming cost V 2 bases and J 8 bases, with 8 bases left between them. CDR3 sequence: CASSLLVGTQYF. Written as DNA, the CDR3 is TGTGCCAGCAGCTTATTGGTTGGTACGCAGTATTTT.

The rearrangement joins TRBV28 to TRBJ1-1; D unclear. There are 14 residues in the CDR3. Deletions cut 2 bases from V and 5 bases from J, with 12 bases between. Germline CDR1 reads MDHEN; CDR2 reads SYDVKM. As DNA, the CDR3 is TGTGCCAGCAGTTTAGTAGGGAGGATGACTGAAGCTTTCTTT. Protein: CASSLVGRMTEAFF.

The chain recombines TRBV27 with TRBJ1-1; no definite D call. The CDR3 loop spans 12 amino acids. V was shortened by 5 bases and J by 7 bases, with 11 bases between the two germline ends. Germline-derived CDR1 and CDR2 are MNHEY and SMNVEV (reference sequence). The DNA for the CDR3 is TGTGCCAGCAGTCGAGACCGGGGTGAAGCTTTCTTT. The encoded protein is CASSRDRGEAFF.

The chain is built from TRBV12-3 or TRBV12-4 and TRBJ2-2; tentatively, D is TRBD1 or TRBD2 (5 bases each). This CDR3 has 14 residues. Trimming cost V 7 bases and J 3 bases, with 12 bases left between them. CDR3 loop: CASMNGGYTGELFF. CDR3 sequence (DNA): TGTGCCAGCATGAATGGGGGATACACCGGGGAGCTGTTTTTT.

The J gene is TRBJ2-3, the V gene TRBV28, with 9 bases identical to TRBD2. The CDR3 consists of 15 residues. The junction had 7 bases not matched to a gene; V was cut back by 4 bases and J by 5 bases. Germline CDR1 reads MDHEN; CDR2 reads SYDVKM. The CDR3 DNA reads TGTGCCAGCAGTTCCTCGGCGGGGGGGCAAGATACGCAGTATTTT. Residues: CASSSSAGGQDTQYF.

The V and J genes are TRBV20-1 and TRBJ2-4, with a tentative D call TRBD2 (5 bases). CDR3 length equals 13 residues. Germline-derived CDR1 and CDR2 are DFQATT and SNEGSKA (reference sequence). The ends were cut back, 5 bases at V and 1 base at J, with 9 bases in the middle. The CDR3 nucleotides are TGCAGTGCTGGAGGACGGGCCAAAAACATTCAGTACTTC. Encoded protein: CSAGGRAKNIQYF.

This chain connects TRBV12-5 to TRBJ1-1; a weak D match, TRBD1 (5 bases). Germline V gene data show CDR1 as LGHNT and CDR2 as FRNRAP. The CDR3 contains 15 residues. Between the trimmed V and J ends, which lost 2 bases and 2 bases, there was a span of 12 bases. In nucleotides, the CDR3 is TGTGCTAGTGGTTTGTCTGGGACGACTAACACTGAAGCTTTCTTT. It is translated as CASGLSGTTNTEAFF.

This clonotype was observed a few times. The chain links TRBV6-5 to TRBJ2-1, with TRBD2 matching 7 bases. There are 12 residues in the CDR3. Germline trimming cut 2 bases from V and 13 bases from J; bases unmatched to any gene: 5. CDR1 and CDR2 (germline): MNHEY, SVGAGI. The CDR3 DNA is TGTGCCAGCAGTTACGCGGGGGACGGTCAGTTCTTC. Its translation is CASSYAGDGQFF.

The CDR3 loop reads CASSSFGRGYNSPLHF. CDR3 nucleotides: TGTGCCAGCAGCTCTTTTGGGAGGGGGTATAATTCACCCCTCCACTTT. V is TRBV7-9 and J is TRBJ1-6, with D perhaps TRBD1 (6 bases). The CDR3 is 16 residues long. Between the trimmed V and J ends, which lost 4 bases and 4 bases, there was a span of 14 bases. Looked up from germline, CDR1 is SEHNR and CDR2 is FQNEAQ (reference sequence).

The J gene is TRBJ1-1, the V gene TRBV12-3 or TRBV12-4, with no clear D. The CDR3 extends over 13 amino acids. Between the trimmed V and J ends, which lost 2 bases and 8 bases, there was a span of 12 bases. CDR3 residues: CASSLNARTEAFF. The DNA of the CDR3 is TGTGCCAGCAGTTTAAATGCACGCACAGAAGCTTTCTTT.

This CDR3 is CASSIDSLPENEQFF. DNA for the CDR3: TGTGCCAGCAGTATAGATTCCCTCCCGGAGAATGAGCAGTTCTTC. The chain joins TRBV12-3 or TRBV12-4 to TRBJ2-1; D is unresolved. Trimming removed 5 bases from V and 7 bases from J, with 18 bases in between. The CDR3 totals 15 residues.

CDR3 coding DNA: TGTGCCAGCAGCTTACAGCGGAACTATGGCTACACCTTC. Translated: CASSLQRNYGYTF. This sequence joins TRBV7-2 and TRBJ1-2; D is uncertain. This CDR3 has 13 amino acids. Per the germline V gene, CDR1 is SGHTA and CDR2 is FQGNSA. V gave up 2 bases and J gave up 2 bases, with 6 bases separating them. Supplemented by reference TRBV7-2 and TRBJ1-2, the full variable domain reads GAGVSQSPSNKVTEKGKDVELRCDPISGHTALYWYRQSLGQGLEFLIYFQGNSAPDKSGLPSDRFSAERTGGSVSTLTIQRTQQEDSAVYLCASSLQRNYGYTFGSGTRLTVV.

This clonotype has just one count. The chain uses TRBV27 and TRBJ1-1; TRBD1 might be the D (5 bases). V lost 2 bases and J lost 0, with 10 bases in between. In germline, CDR1 is MNHEY, CDR2 SMNVEV (reference sequence). There are 15 residues in the CDR3. This chain's CDR3 is CASSLKAGMNTEAFF. The DNA of the CDR3 is TGTGCCAGCAGTTTAAAGGCAGGGATGAACACTGAAGCTTTCTTT.

This clonotype was seen more than once but under ten times. At one end the junction does not follow the germline gene, possibly because of a read error. The V and J genes are TRBV7-9 and TRBJ2-5, with 8 bases that match TRBD2. Germline values: CDR1 SEHNR, CDR2 FQNEAQ (reference sequence). The CDR3 runs 12 residues. The CDR3 region has the DNA TGTGCTAGCAGCTTAGCGGGGGAGACCCAGTACTTC. As protein: CASSLAGETQYF.

This clonotype was seen only once. The chain couples TRBV5-4 to TRBJ2-3; 7 bases align to TRBD2. There are 14 residues in the CDR3. Germline CDR1 SGHNT, CDR2 YYREEE (reference sequence). V was pared by 7 bases and J by 6 bases, with 11 bases of the junction left unmatched. CDR3 sequence: CASGKAGLEDTQYF. The CDR3 DNA reads as TGTGCCAGCGGTAAAGCGGGGCTGGAGGATACGCAGTATTTT.

V and J are TRBV18 and TRBJ1-5, with unresolved D. The CDR3 consists of 13 residues. Germline lookup yields CDR1 KGHSH and CDR2 LQKENI. V dropped 5 bases and J dropped 7 bases, with 12 bases sitting between them. The CDR3 DNA sequence: TGTGCCAGCTCAACTGAAGGGTACCAGCCCCAGCATTTT. This gives the protein CASSTEGYQPQHF.

This clonotype is a singleton in its sample. This rearrangement joins TRBV2 to TRBJ2-5, with 9 nucleotides matching TRBD2. Per germline, CDR1 SNHLY and CDR2 FYNNEI. This CDR3 comprises 16 residues. Trimming took 4 bases from V and 7 from J; bases not matched to a gene: 13. The DNA of the CDR3 is TGTGCCAGCAGTGCGAGGGCTAGCGGGGCTCGGGGGACCCAGTACTTC. Its protein product is CASSARASGARGTQYF.

The CDR3 is CASSPLRQGARIQPQHF. In nucleotides, the CDR3 is TGTGCCAGCAGCCCGCTCCGACAGGGGGCGCGAATTCAGCCCCAGCATTTT. The chain couples TRBV27 to TRBJ1-5, with 10 bases aligning to TRBD1. The V gene end was trimmed by 6 bases and the J gene end by 6 bases; junction bases not matched to a gene: 14. The CDR3 covers 17 residues. Germline V CDR1 and CDR2: MNHEY, SMNVEV (reference sequence).

The rearrangement uses TRBV5-1 and TRBJ2-3; D tentatively reads TRBD1 or TRBD2 (5 bases each). The germline V gene has CDR1 SGHRS and CDR2 YFSETQ. The CDR3 contains 14 residues. V gave up 1 base and J gave up 1 base, with 7 bases separating them. The CDR3 nucleotides read TGCGCCAGCAGCTTGAGGGACGGCACAGATACGCAGTATTTT. Amino acid sequence: CASSLRDGTDTQYF.